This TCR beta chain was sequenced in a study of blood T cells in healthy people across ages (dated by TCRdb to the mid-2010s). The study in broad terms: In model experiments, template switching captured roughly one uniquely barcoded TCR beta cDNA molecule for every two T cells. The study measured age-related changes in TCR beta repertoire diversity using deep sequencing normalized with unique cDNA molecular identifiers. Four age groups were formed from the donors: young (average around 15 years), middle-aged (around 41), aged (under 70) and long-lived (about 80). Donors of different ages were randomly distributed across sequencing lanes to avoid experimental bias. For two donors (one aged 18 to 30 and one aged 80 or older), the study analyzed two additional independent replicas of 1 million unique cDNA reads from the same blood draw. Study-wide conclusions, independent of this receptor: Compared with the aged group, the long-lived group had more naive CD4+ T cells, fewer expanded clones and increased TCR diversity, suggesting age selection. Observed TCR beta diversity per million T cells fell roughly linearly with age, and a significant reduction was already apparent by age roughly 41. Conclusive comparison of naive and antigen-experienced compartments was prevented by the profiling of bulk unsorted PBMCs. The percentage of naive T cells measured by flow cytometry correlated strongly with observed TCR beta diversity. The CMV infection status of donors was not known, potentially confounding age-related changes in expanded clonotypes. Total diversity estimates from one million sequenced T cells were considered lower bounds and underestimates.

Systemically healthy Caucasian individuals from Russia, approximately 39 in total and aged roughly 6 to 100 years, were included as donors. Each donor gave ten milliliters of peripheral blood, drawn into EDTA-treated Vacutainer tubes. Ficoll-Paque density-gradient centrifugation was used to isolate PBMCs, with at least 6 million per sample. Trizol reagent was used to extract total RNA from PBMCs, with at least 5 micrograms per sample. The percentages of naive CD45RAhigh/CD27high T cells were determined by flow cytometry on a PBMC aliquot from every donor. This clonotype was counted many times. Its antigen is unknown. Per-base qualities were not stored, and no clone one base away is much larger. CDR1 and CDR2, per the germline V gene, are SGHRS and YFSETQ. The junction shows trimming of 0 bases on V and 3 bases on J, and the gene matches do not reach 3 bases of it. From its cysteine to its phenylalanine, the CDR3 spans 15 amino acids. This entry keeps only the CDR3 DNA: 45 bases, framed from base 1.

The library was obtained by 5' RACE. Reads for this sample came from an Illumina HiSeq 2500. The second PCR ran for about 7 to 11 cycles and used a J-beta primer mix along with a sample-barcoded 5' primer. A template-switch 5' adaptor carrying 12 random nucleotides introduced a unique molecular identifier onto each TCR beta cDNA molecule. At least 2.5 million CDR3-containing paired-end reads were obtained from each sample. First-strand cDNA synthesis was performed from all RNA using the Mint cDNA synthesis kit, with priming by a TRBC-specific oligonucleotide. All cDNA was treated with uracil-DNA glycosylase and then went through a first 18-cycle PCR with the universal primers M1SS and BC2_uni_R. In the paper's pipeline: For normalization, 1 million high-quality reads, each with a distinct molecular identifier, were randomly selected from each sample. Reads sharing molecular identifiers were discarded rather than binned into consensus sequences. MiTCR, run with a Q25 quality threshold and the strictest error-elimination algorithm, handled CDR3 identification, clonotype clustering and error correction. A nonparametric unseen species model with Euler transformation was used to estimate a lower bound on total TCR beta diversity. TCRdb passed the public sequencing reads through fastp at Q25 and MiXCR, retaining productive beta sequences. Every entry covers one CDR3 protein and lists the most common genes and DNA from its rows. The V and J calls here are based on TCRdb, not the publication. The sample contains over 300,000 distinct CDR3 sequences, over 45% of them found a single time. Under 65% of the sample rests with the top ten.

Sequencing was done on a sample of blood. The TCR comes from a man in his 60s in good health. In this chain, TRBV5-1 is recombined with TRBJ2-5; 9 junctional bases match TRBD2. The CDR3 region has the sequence CASSLVAGEEETQYF. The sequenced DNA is TGCGCCAGCAGCTTGGTAGCGGGGGAGGAAGAGACCCAGTACTTC.